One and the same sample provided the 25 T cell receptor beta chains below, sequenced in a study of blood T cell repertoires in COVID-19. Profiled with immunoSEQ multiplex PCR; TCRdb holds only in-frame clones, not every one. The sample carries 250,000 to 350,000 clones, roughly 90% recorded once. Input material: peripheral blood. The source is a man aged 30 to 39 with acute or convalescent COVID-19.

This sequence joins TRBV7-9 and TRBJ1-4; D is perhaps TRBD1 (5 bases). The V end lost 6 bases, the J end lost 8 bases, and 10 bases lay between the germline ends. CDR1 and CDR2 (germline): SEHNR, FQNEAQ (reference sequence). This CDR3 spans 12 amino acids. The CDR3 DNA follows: TGTGCCAGCAGTTTGACAGCCGAAAAACTGTTTTTT. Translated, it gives CASSLTAEKLFF.

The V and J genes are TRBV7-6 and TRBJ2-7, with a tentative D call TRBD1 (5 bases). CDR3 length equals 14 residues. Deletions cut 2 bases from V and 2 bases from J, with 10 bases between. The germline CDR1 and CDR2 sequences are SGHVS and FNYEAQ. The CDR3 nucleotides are TGTGCCAGCAGCTTACTTGGACAAACCTACGAGCAGTACTTC. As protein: CASSLLGQTYEQYF. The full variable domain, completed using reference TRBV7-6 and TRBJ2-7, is GAGVSQSPRYKVTKRGQDVALRCDPISGHVSLYWYRQALGQGPEFLTYFNYEAQQDKSGLPNDRFSAERPEGSISTLTIQRTEQRDSAMYRCASSLLGQTYEQYFGPGTRLTVT.

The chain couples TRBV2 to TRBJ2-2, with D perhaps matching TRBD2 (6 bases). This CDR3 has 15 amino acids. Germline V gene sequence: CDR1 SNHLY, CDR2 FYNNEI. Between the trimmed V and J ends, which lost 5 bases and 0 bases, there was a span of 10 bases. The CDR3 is CASSPAGSNTGELFF. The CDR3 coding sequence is TGTGCCAGCAGTCCAGCGGGCTCGAACACCGGGGAGCTGTTTTTT.

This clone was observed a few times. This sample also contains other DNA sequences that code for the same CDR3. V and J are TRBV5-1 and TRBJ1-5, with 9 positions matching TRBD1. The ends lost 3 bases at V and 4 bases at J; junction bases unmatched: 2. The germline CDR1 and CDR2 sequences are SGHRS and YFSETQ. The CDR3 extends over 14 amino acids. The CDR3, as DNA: TGCGCCAGCAGCTCCGGACAGGGGAATCAGCCCCAGCATTTT. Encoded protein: CASSSGQGNQPQHF. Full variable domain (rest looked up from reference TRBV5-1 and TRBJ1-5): KAGVTQTPRYLIKTRGQQVTLSCSPISGHRSVSWYQQTPGQGLQFLFEYFSETQRNKGNFPGRFSGRQFSNSRSEMNVSTLELGDSALYLCASSSGQGNQPQHFGDGTRLSIL.

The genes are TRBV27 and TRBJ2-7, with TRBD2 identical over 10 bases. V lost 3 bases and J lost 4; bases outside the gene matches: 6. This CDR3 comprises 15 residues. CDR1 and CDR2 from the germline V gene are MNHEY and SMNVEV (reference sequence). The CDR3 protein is CASSFLTSGLYEQYF. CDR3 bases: TGTGCCAGCAGTTTCCTGACTAGCGGGCTATACGAGCAGTACTTC.

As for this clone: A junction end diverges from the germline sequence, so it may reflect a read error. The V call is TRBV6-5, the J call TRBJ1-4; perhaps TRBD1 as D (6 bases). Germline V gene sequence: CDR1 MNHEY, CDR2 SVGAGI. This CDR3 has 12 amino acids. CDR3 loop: CASTGPNEKLFF. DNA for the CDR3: TGTGCAAGCACAGGGCCTAATGAAAAACTGTTTTTT.

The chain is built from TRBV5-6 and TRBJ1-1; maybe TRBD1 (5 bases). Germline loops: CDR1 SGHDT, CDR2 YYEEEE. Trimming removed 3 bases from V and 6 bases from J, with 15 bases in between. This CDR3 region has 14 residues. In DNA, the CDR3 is TGTGCCAGCAGCTATACGACAGTATACGCTGAAGCTTTCTTT. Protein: CASSYTTVYAEAFF. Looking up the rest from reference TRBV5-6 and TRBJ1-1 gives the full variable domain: DAGVTQSPTHLIKTRGQQVTLRCSPKSGHDTVSWYQQALGQGPQFIFQYYEEEERQRGNFPDRFSGHQFPNYSSELNVNALLLGDSALYLCASSYTTVYAEAFFGQGTRLTVV.

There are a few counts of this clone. The CDR3 nucleotides are TGTGCCAGCAGTGAACAGGCTGCTAACTATGGCTACACCTTC. This translates into CASSEQAANYGYTF. This chain links TRBV2 with TRBJ1-2; D not certain. Germline-derived CDR1 and CDR2 are SNHLY and FYNNEI. V shed 2 bases and J shed 0 bases, with 7 bases lying between them. The CDR3 has 14 residues. Variable domain in full (rest from reference TRBV2 and TRBJ1-2): EPEVTQTPSHQVTQMGQEVILRCVPISNHLYFYWYRQILGQKVEFLVSFYNNEISEKSEIFDDQFSVERPDGSNFTLKIRSTKLEDSAMYFCASSEQAANYGYTFGSGTRLTVV.

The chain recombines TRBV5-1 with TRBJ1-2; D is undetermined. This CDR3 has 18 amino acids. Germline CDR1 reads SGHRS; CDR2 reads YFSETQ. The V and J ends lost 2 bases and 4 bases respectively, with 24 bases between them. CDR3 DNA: TGCGCCAGCAGCTTCAGTCTGAAGACGCCTACGCGGAGCTATGGCTACACCTTC. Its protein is CASSFSLKTPTRSYGYTF.

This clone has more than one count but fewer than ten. The CDR3 region has the DNA TGTGCCAGCAGCGTAGATCACCGGTCTGGAAACACCATATATTTT. It is translated as CASSVDHRSGNTIYF. V usage is TRBV9 and J usage is TRBJ1-3; D is unclear. The CDR3 runs 15 residues. V lost 0 bases and J lost 1, with 8 bases in between. Per the germline V gene, CDR1 is SGDLS and CDR2 is YYNGEE. The whole variable domain, remainder taken from reference TRBV9 and TRBJ1-3, is DSGVTQTPKHLITATGQRVTLRCSPRSGDLSVYWYQQSLDQGLQFLIQYYNGEERAKGNILERFSAQQFPDLHSELNLSSLELGDSALYFCASSVDHRSGNTIYFGEGSWLTVV.

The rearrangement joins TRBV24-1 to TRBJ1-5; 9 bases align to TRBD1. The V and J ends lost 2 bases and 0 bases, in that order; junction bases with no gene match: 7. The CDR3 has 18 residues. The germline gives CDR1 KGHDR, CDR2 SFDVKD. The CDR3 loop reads CATSDSGTGPYSNQPQHF. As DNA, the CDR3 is TGTGCCACCAGTGATTCCGGGACAGGGCCATATAGCAATCAGCCCCAGCATTTT.

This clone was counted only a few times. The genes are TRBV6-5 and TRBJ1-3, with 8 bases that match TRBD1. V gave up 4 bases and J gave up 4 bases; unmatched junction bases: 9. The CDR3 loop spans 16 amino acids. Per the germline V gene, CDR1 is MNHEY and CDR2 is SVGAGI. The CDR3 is CASSLGQGTIGNTIYF. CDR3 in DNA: TGTGCCAGCAGTTTAGGACAGGGAACGATAGGAAACACCATATATTTT.

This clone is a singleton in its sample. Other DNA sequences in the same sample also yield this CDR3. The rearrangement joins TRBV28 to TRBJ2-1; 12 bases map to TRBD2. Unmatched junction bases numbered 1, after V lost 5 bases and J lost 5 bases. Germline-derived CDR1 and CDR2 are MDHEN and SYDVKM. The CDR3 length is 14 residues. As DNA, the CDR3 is TGTGCCAGCAGTACTAGCGGGGGGAACAATGAGCAGTTCTTC. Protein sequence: CASSTSGGNNEQFF.

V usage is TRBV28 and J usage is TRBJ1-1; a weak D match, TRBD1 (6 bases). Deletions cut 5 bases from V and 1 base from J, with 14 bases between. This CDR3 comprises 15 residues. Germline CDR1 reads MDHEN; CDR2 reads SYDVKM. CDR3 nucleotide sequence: TGTGCCAGCAGTAGGACAGCACCCAAGAACACTGAAGCTTTCTTT. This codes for CASSRTAPKNTEAFF.

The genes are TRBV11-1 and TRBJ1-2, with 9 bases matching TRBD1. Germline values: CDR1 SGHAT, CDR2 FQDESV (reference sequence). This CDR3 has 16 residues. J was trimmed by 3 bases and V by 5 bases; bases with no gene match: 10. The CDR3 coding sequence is TGTGCCAGCAGCCCACAGGGGGCGTTAATCTACTATGGCTACACCTTC. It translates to CASSPQGALIYYGYTF. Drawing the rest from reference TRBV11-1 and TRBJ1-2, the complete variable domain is EAEVAQSPRYKITEKSQAVAFWCDPISGHATLYWYRQILGQGPELLVQFQDESVVDDSQLPKDRFSAERLKGVDSTLKIQPAELGDSAMYLCASSPQGALIYYGYTFGSGTRLTVV.

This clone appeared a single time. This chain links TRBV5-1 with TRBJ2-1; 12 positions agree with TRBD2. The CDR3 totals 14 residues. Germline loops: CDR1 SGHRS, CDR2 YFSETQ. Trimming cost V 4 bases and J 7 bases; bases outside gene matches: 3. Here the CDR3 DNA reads TGCGCCAGCAGCAGGCTAGCGGGAGGGAATGAGCAGTTCTTC. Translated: CASSRLAGGNEQFF.

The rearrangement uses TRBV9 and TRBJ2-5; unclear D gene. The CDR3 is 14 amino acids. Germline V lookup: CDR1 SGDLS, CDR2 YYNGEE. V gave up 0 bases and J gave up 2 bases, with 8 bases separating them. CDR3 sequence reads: CASSVDSLQETQYF. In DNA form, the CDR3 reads TGTGCCAGCAGCGTAGATAGTCTGCAAGAGACCCAGTACTTC.

The CDR3 bases are TGTGCCAGCGGACAGGCGGGGAACACTGAAGCTTTCTTT. The encoded protein is CASGQAGNTEAFF. V gene TRBV25-1 combines with J gene TRBJ1-1; TRBD1 agrees at 7 bases. Germline V gives CDR1 MGHDK, CDR2 SYGVNS. This CDR3 is built from 13 residues. The V gene end was trimmed by 8 bases and the J gene end by 1 base; junction bases not matched to a gene: 4.

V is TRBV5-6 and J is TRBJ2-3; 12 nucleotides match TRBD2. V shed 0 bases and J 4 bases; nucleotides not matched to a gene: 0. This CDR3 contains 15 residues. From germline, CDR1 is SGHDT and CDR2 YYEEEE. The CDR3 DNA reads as TGTGCCAGCAGCTTGGGACTAGCGGGGGCAGATACGCAGTATTTT. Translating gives CASSLGLAGADTQYF.

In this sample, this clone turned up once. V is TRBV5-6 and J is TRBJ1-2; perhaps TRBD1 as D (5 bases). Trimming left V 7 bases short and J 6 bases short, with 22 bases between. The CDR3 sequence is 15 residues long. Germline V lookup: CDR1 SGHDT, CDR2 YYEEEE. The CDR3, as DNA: TGTGCCAGCCCTCCAGGGTTTAATGGGTTTGATGGCTACACCTTC. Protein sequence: CASPPGFNGFDGYTF.

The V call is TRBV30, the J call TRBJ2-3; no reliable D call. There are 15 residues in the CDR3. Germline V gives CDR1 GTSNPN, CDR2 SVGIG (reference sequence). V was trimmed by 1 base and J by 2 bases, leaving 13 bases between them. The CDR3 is CAWSGVGGFTDTQYF. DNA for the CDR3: TGTGCCTGGAGTGGGGTCGGCGGATTCACAGATACGCAGTATTTT.

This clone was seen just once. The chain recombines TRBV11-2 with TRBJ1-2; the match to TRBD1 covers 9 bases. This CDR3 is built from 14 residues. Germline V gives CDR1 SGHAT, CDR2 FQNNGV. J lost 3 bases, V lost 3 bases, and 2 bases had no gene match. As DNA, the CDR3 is TGTGCCAGCAGCTTTAGACAGGGGGACTATGGCTACACCTTC. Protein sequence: CASSFRQGDYGYTF.

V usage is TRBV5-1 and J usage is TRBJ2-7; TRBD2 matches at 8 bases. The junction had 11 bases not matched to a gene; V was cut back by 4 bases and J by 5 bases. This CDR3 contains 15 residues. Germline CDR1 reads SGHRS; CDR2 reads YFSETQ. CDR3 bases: TGCGCCAGCAGCCCCGGGGGGGGGCCGGTCAACGAGCAGTACTTC. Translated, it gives CASSPGGGPVNEQYF.

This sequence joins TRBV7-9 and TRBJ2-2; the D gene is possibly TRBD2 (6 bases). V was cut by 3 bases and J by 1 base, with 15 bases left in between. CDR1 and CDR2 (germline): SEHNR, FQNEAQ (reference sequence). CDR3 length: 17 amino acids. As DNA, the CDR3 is TGTGCCAGCAGCTTTCGGTTCGCGGGACTGAACACCGGGGAGCTGTTTTTT. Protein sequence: CASSFRFAGLNTGELFF.

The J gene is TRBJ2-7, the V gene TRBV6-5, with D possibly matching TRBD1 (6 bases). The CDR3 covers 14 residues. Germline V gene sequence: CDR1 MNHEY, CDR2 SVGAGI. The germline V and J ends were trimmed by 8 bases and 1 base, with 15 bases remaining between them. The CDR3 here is CASCPGHNSYEQYF. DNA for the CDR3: TGTGCCAGCTGCCCGGGACACAATTCCTACGAGCAGTACTTC.